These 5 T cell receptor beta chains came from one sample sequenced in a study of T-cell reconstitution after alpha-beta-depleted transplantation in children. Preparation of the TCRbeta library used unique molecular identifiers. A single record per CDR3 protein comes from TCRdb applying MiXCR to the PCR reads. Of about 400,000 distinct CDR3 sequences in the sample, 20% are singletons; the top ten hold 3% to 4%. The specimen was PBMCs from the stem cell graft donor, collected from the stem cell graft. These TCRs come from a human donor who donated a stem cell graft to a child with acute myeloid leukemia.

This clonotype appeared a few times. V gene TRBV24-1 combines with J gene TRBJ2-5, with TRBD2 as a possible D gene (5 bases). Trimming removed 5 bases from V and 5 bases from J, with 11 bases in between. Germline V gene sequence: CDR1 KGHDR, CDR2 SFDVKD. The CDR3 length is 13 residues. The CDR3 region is CATSGEGGETQYF. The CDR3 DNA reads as TGTGCCACCAGTGGAGAGGGCGGGGAGACCCAGTACTTC.

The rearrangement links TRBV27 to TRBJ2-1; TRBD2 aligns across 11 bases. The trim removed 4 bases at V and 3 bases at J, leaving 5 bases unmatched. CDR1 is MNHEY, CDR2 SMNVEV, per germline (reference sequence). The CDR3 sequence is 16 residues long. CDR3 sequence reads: CASSSGTSGNYNEQFF. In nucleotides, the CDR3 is TGTGCCAGCAGTTCCGGGACTAGCGGTAACTACAATGAGCAGTTCTTC.

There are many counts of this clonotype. CDR3 loop: CASSQDPRPEGEQYF. In nucleotides, the CDR3 is TGCGCCAGCAGCCAAGACCCCCGTCCCGAGGGGGAGCAGTACTTC. The rearrangement joins TRBV4-3 to TRBJ2-7; possibly TRBD1 or TRBD2 for D (5 bases each). Germline V CDR1 and CDR2: LGHNA, YSLEER. This CDR3 region has 15 residues. Trimming cost V 0 bases and J 7 bases, with 16 bases left between them.

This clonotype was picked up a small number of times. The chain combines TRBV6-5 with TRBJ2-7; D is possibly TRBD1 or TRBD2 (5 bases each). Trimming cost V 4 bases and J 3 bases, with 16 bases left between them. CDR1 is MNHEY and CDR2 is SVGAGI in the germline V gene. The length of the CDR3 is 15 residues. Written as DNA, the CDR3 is TGTGCCAGCAGTTCCTACGCCGGGGCGATCTACGAGCAGTACTTC. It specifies CASSSYAGAIYEQYF.

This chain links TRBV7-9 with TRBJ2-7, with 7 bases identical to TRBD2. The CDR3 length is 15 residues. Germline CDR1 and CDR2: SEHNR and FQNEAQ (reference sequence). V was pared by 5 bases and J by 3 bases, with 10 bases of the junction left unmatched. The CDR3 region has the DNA TGTGCCAGCAGCACCGGACCTAGCGGAAACTACGAGCAGTACTTC. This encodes CASSTGPSGNYEQYF.